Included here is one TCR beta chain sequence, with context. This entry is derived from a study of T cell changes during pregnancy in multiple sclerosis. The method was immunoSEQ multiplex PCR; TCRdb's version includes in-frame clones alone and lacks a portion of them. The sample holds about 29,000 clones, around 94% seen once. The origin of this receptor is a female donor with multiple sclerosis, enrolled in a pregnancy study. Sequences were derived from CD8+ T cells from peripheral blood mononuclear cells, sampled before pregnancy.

Written as DNA, the CDR3 is TGTGCCATCAGCTTGACAGGGGGCTACGAGCAGTACTTC. This gives the protein CAISLTGGYEQYF. The chain employs TRBV10-3 and TRBJ2-7; 9 nucleotides align to TRBD1. The CDR3 is made up of 13 amino acids. In germline, CDR1 is ENHRY, CDR2 SYGVKD. Trimming removed 6 bases from V and 3 bases from J; junction bases left unmatched: 3.